A single sample gave rise to the 8 T cell receptor beta chains below, sequenced in a study of human T cells and chemical hapten exposure. TCRdb analysed the RACE reads with MiXCR anew, one entry per CDR3 protein. Altogether 150,000 to 200,000 distinct CDR3 sequences are present, more than 20% being singletons, with the ten largest covering approximately 6.7%. Time point in this sample: patch test 1, 2 weeks after DPC sensitization. Treatment in this sample: therapeutic diphenylcyclopropenone sensitization with weekly scalp DPC. Sequencing used whole blood, obtained in connection with sensitization to the hapten diphenylcyclopropenone (DPC). Source of these receptors: a woman aged 45-65 years with alopecia areata. Some clones in this sample may be carry-over from other donors' samples.

Ten or more counts support this clonotype. The V call is TRBV5-1, the J call TRBJ2-1, with 7 bases that match TRBD2. Trimming cost V 2 bases and J 4 bases; bases outside gene matches: 6. Germline values: CDR1 SGHRS, CDR2 YFSETQ. The CDR3 is made up of 15 amino acids. The CDR3 DNA sequence: TGCGCCAGCAGCTTTATGTCTAGCGGTTACAATGAGCAGTTCTTC. This translates into CASSFMSSGYNEQFF.

The V and J genes are TRBV5-1 and TRBJ2-7; no firm D call. The germline V gene has CDR1 SGHRS and CDR2 YFSETQ. The CDR3 covers 11 residues. V shed 5 bases and J shed 5 bases, with 8 bases lying between them. The CDR3 DNA is TGCGCCAGCAGTGGAGTCCACGAGCAGTACTTC. Protein: CASSGVHEQYF.

In this sample, this clonotype turned up a few times. The V gene is TRBV7-2, the J gene TRBJ2-7; D not resolved. Looked up from germline, CDR1 is SGHTA and CDR2 is FQGNSA. V was shortened by 5 bases and J by 1 base, with 15 bases between the two germline ends. This CDR3 spans 15 amino acids. CDR3 nucleotide sequence: TGTGCCAGCAGCCCGACTCGTCCCTCGTCCTACGAGCAGTACTTC. Protein product: CASSPTRPSSYEQYF.

The chain couples TRBV15 to TRBJ2-5; 8 bases are a match to TRBD1. Germline-derived CDR1 and CDR2 are LNHNV and YYDKDF (reference sequence). V gave up 4 bases and J gave up 6 bases; unmatched junction bases: 7. The CDR3 runs 14 residues. The CDR3 loop is CATSTDRGGKTQYF. CDR3 nucleotides: TGTGCCACCAGCACCGACAGGGGCGGCAAGACCCAGTACTTC.

The chain links TRBV20-1 to TRBJ2-5; D not resolved. V lost 0 bases and J lost 5, with 4 bases in between. CDR3 length: 11 amino acids. Germline V gene data show CDR1 as DFQATT and CDR2 as SNEGSKA (reference sequence). The CDR3 nucleotides read TGCAGTGCTAGAGATCAGGAGACCCAGTACTTC. Its translation: CSARDQETQYF.

The chain combines TRBV2 with TRBJ2-3; 11 bases align to TRBD2. Trimming took 1 base from V and 2 from J; bases not matched to a gene: 2. The CDR3 spans 16 residues. The V gene's germline CDR1 is SNHLY and CDR2 FYNNEI. CDR3 in amino acids: CASSEGLAGYTDTQYF. CDR3 bases: TGTGCCAGCAGTGAAGGACTAGCGGGATACACAGATACGCAGTATTTT. The complete variable domain, with remaining parts taken from reference TRBV2 and TRBJ2-3, reads EPEVTQTPSHQVTQMGQEVILRCVPISNHLYFYWYRQILGQKVEFLVSFYNNEISEKSEIFDDQFSVERPDGSNFTLKIRSTKLEDSAMYFCASSEGLAGYTDTQYFGPGTRLTVL.

This chain uses TRBV24-1 with TRBJ2-3; D ambiguous. The V end lost 5 bases, the J end lost 2 bases, and 10 bases lay between the germline ends. The CDR3 extends over 14 amino acids. Germline loops: CDR1 KGHDR, CDR2 SFDVKD. The CDR3 sequence is CATSGAPNTDTQYF. The CDR3 DNA follows: TGTGCCACCAGTGGGGCACCCAACACAGATACGCAGTATTTT.

This sequence joins TRBV28 and TRBJ1-5; 8 nucleotides align to TRBD1. Germline CDR1 is MDHEN and CDR2 is SYDVKM. This CDR3 is 16 amino acids long. Losses at the gene ends were 5 bases for V and 2 bases for J; bases not matched to a gene: 8. This CDR3 reads CASSPPQGDRNQPQHF. The CDR3 nucleotides are TGTGCCAGCAGTCCCCCACAGGGGGATCGCAATCAGCCCCAGCATTTT.